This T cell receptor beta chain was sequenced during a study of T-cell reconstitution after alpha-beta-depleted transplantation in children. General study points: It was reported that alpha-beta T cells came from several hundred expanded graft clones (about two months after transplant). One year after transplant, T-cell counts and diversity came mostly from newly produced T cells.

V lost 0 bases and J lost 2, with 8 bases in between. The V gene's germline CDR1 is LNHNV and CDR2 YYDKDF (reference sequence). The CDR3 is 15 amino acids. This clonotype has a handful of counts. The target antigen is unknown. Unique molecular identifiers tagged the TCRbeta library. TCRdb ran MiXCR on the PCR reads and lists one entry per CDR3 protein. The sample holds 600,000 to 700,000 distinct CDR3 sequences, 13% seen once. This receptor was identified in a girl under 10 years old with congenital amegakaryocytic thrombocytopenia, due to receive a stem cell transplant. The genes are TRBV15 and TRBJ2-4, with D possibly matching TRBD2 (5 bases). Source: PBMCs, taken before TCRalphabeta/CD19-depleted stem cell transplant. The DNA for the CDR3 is TGTGCCACCAGCAGAGACCGGGGAACCAAAAACATTCAGTACTTC. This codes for CATSRDRGTKNIQYF.